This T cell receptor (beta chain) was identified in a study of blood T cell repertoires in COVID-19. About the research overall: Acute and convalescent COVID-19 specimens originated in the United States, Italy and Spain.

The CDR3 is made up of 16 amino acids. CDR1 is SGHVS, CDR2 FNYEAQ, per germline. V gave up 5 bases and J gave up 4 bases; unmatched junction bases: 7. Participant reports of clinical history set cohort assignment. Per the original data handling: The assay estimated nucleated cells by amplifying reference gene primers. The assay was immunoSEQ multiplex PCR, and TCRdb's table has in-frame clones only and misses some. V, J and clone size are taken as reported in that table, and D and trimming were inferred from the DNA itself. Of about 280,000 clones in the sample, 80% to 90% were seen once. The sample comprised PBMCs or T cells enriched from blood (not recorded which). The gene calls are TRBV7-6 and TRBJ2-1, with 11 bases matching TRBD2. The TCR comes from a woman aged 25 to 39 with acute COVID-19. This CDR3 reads CASSLTGTSGYNEQFF. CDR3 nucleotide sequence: TGTGCCAGCAGCCTTACCGGGACTAGCGGTTACAATGAGCAGTTCTTC.